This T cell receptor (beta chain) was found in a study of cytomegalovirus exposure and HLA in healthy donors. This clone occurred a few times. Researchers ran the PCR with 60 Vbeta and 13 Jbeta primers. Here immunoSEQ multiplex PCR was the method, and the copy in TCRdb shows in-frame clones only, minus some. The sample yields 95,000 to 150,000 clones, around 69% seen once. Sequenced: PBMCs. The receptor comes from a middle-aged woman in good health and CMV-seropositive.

Here the CDR3 reads CASSLTGRVNYGYTF. As DNA, the CDR3 is TGTGCCAGCAGCTTGACAGGGCGAGTTAACTATGGCTACACCTTC. The V and J genes are TRBV7-2 and TRBJ1-2, with 7 bases that match TRBD1. Trimming cost V 3 bases and J 1 base; bases outside gene matches: 5. The CDR3 spans 15 residues. Germline lookup yields CDR1 SGHTA and CDR2 FQGNSA.